One sample yielded the 19 T cell receptor beta chains listed below, sequenced in a study of cytomegalovirus exposure and HLA in healthy donors. The protocol was immunoSEQ multiplex PCR, while the TCRdb copy is restricted to in-frame clones and leaves out a portion. The sample records 100,000 or so clones, about 85% being singletons. Sequenced material: PBMCs. The receptor set was obtained from a man younger than 30 in good health and CMV-seropositive.

This chain uses TRBV7-9 with TRBJ2-7, with TRBD1 matching over 9 bases. Germline V gives CDR1 SEHNR, CDR2 FQNEAQ (reference sequence). V lost 4 bases and J lost 3; bases outside the gene matches: 7. The CDR3 extends over 15 amino acids. CDR3 sequence: CASSSEGQGIYEQYF. The CDR3 bases are TGTGCCAGCAGCTCCGAGGGACAGGGAATCTACGAGCAGTACTTC. Full variable domain (rest looked up from reference TRBV7-9 and TRBJ2-7): DTGVSQNPRHKITKRGQNVTFRCDPISEHNRLYWYRQTLGQGPEFLTYFQNEAQLEKSRLLSDRFSAERPKGSFSTLEIQRTEQGDSAMYLCASSSEGQGIYEQYFGPGTRLTVT.

The chain carries TRBV7-9 and TRBJ1-1; D gene ambiguous. The CDR3 consists of 12 residues. Germline lookup yields CDR1 SEHNR and CDR2 FQNEAQ (reference sequence). The V end was cut by 5 bases, the J end by 4 bases, with 8 bases between. CDR3 in amino acids: CASSRGSTEAFF. CDR3 DNA: TGTGCCAGCAGCAGAGGGAGCACTGAAGCTTTCTTT.

The V and J genes are TRBV18 and TRBJ2-4, with a possible D match to TRBD1 (6 bases). V was cut by 5 bases and J by 7 bases, with 15 bases left in between. The CDR3 runs 14 residues. Per germline, CDR1 KGHSH and CDR2 LQKENI. Here the CDR3 reads CASSMTQGWNIQYF. In nucleotides, the CDR3 is TGTGCCAGCTCAATGACACAGGGTTGGAACATTCAGTACTTC.

The V gene is TRBV30, the J gene TRBJ1-1, with 7 positions matching TRBD1. This CDR3 contains 12 residues. In germline, CDR1 is GTSNPN, CDR2 SVGIG (reference sequence). J was trimmed by 6 bases and V by 3 bases; bases with no gene match: 4. The CDR3 loop is CAWRVQGSEAFF. DNA of the CDR3: TGTGCCTGGAGGGTACAGGGGTCTGAAGCTTTCTTT. The whole variable domain, filled in from reference TRBV30 and TRBJ1-1, reads SQTIHQWPATLVQPVGSPLSLECTVEGTSNPNLYWYRQAAGRGLQLLFYSVGIGQISSEVPQNLSASRPQDRQFILSSKKLLLSDSGFYLCAWRVQGSEAFFGQGTRLTVV.

This chain connects TRBV29-1 to TRBJ2-5; D unresolved. This CDR3 has 12 amino acids. V shed 4 bases and J shed 4 bases, with 10 bases lying between them. CDR1 and CDR2 from the germline V gene are SQVTM and ANQGSEA. CDR3 DNA sequence: TGCAGCGTTGTCTCCCGTCCAGAGACCCAGTACTTC. Translated, it gives CSVVSRPETQYF.

This sequence joins TRBV5-4 and TRBJ2-5; D remains unclear. V was clipped by 3 bases and J by 5 bases, with 14 bases between them. Germline V lookup: CDR1 SGHNT, CDR2 YYREEE (reference sequence). The CDR3 is made up of 14 amino acids. The CDR3 region is CASSSAMKAETQYF. In nucleotides, the CDR3 is TGTGCCAGCAGCTCCGCCATGAAAGCGGAGACCCAGTACTTC.

V usage is TRBV4-1 and J usage is TRBJ1-2, with D perhaps matching TRBD1 (5 bases). The CDR3 runs 14 residues. Germline CDR1 reads MGHRA; CDR2 reads YSYEKL. Trimming took off 4 bases at V and 6 bases at J, with 15 bases between the two ends. CDR3 sequence (DNA): TGCGCCAGCAGCCTTAACCAGGGAGGGAATGGCTACACCTTC. Translated: CASSLNQGGNGYTF.

This clone showed up just once. The chain joins TRBV11-2 to TRBJ2-5, with D possibly matching TRBD2 (6 bases). The ends were cut back, 5 bases at V and 0 bases at J, with 13 bases in the middle. Germline V gene data show CDR1 as SGHAT and CDR2 as FQNNGV. The CDR3 length is 15 residues. The CDR3 region has the DNA TGTGCCAGCAGCGCCACACTAGCTAACCAAGAGACCCAGTACTTC. Its protein product is CASSATLANQETQYF.

This sequence joins TRBV2 and TRBJ1-2; a weak D match, TRBD1 (5 bases). The V end lost 0 bases, the J end lost 8 bases, and 16 bases lay between the germline ends. The CDR3 contains 15 residues. Germline V CDR1 and CDR2: SNHLY, FYNNEI. CDR3 nucleotides: TGTGCCAGCAGTGAAGCAGCGCAGGGCTCCGGGGGCTACACCTTC. It specifies CASSEAAQGSGGYTF.

The chain carries TRBV2 and TRBJ2-2; D might be TRBD1 (6 bases). This CDR3 has 14 residues. Germline V lookup: CDR1 SNHLY, CDR2 FYNNEI. Trimming left V 5 bases short and J 3 bases short, with 10 bases between. The CDR3 reads CASSRQAYTGELFF. The CDR3 region has the DNA TGTGCCAGCAGTCGACAGGCTTACACCGGGGAGCTGTTTTTT.

The rearrangement uses TRBV4-1 and TRBJ2-5, with TRBD2 as a possible D gene (5 bases). The V gene lost 5 bases and the J gene lost 4 bases, with 14 bases spanning the gap. The length of the CDR3 is 14 residues. The germline gives CDR1 MGHRA, CDR2 YSYEKL. CDR3 in DNA: TGCGCCAGCAGCTACGGACTGAAGGGAGAGACCCAGTACTTC. Residues: CASSYGLKGETQYF.

This sequence joins TRBV5-1 and TRBJ2-1, with 9 bases that match TRBD2. The germline V gene has CDR1 SGHRS and CDR2 YFSETQ. The CDR3 has 16 amino acids. V lost 0 bases to trimming and J lost 6 bases; unmatched junction nucleotides: 7. This CDR3 reads CASSLGFGTSLNEQFF. The CDR3 DNA sequence: TGCGCCAGCAGCTTGGGTTTCGGGACTAGCCTCAATGAGCAGTTCTTC.

The J gene is TRBJ1-2, the V gene TRBV28; possibly TRBD1 for D (6 bases). The germline CDR1 and CDR2 sequences are MDHEN and SYDVKM. This CDR3 spans 14 amino acids. V lost 6 bases to trimming and J lost 2 bases, with 13 bases between them. CDR3 DNA: TGTGCCAGCAGGATCACAGGGAACAACTATGGCTACACCTTC. It is translated as CASRITGNNYGYTF.

This clone was seen once. The rearrangement uses TRBV27 and TRBJ2-3; D might be TRBD2 (6 bases). Germline V lookup: CDR1 MNHEY, CDR2 SMNVEV (reference sequence). There are 16 residues in the CDR3. Trimming left V 3 bases short and J 3 bases short, with 16 bases between. The CDR3 region has the DNA TGTGCCAGCAGTTTCACTCCGGGACTTACAACAGATACGCAGTATTTT. It codes for CASSFTPGLTTDTQYF.

This clone was picked up one time. The chain is built from TRBV15 and TRBJ2-1, with 9 bases identical to TRBD2. CDR1 and CDR2 from the germline V gene are LNHNV and YYDKDF (reference sequence). This CDR3 comprises 15 residues. The ends lost 0 bases at V and 7 bases at J; junction bases unmatched: 4. In DNA form, the CDR3 reads TGTGCCACCAGCAGAGAGATAGCGGGAGTGAATGAGCAGTTCTTC. Residues: CATSREIAGVNEQFF.

The chain couples TRBV27 to TRBJ2-1; 8 bases line up with TRBD2. Germline V lookup: CDR1 MNHEY, CDR2 SMNVEV (reference sequence). The CDR3 covers 13 residues. After removal of 4 bases from V and 7 bases from J, the junction contained 3 bases not matched to a gene. CDR3 region: CASSSTGGNEQFF. CDR3 bases: TGTGCCAGCAGTTCCACGGGGGGGAATGAGCAGTTCTTC.

This clone showed up just once. V and J are TRBV5-6 and TRBJ2-2; no clear D. Germline assignment: CDR1 SGHDT and CDR2 YYEEEE. This CDR3 region has 14 residues. The ends were cut back, 0 bases at V and 6 bases at J, with 9 bases in the middle. CDR3: CASSLAFGAGELFF. The CDR3 DNA is TGTGCCAGCAGCTTGGCTTTCGGAGCCGGGGAGCTGTTTTTT.

This chain uses TRBV5-1 with TRBJ2-3; tentatively, D is TRBD2 (5 bases). CDR1 and CDR2 from the germline V gene are SGHRS and YFSETQ. Deletions cut 2 bases from V and 3 bases from J, with 13 bases between. The CDR3 consists of 15 residues. CDR3 sequence: CASSFSVGGTDTQYF. For the CDR3, the DNA is TGCGCCAGCAGCTTTAGCGTCGGCGGAACAGATACGCAGTATTTT.

The genes are TRBV14 and TRBJ2-7; TRBD1 aligns across 7 bases. V dropped 1 base and J dropped 1; count of bases not matched to a gene: 7. Germline CDR1 reads SGHDN; CDR2 reads FVKESK. The CDR3 spans 16 residues. The DNA of the CDR3 is TGTGCCAGCAGCCAAGGGACGTGGGACAGATCCTACGAGCAGTACTTC. Protein: CASSQGTWDRSYEQYF. Drawing the rest from reference TRBV14 and TRBJ2-7, the complete variable domain is EAGVTQFPSHSVIEKGQTVTLRCDPISGHDNLYWYRRVMGKEIKFLLHFVKESKQDESGMPNNRFLAERTGGTYSTLKVQPAELEDSGVYFCASSQGTWDRSYEQYFGPGTRLTVT.